The sequence of this TCR beta chain was determined in a study of beta chain features in type 1 diabetes. Background on the study: Patient and healthy donor groups were alike in age, gender and cell yields.

V dropped 3 bases and J dropped 4; count of bases not matched to a gene: 12. The CDR3 length is 17 residues. Germline CDR1 is MDHEN and CDR2 is SYDVKM. The investigators reverse transcribed all of the isolated RNA, so they sequenced expressed TCRB transcripts. Profiled with immunoSEQ multiplex PCR; TCRdb holds only in-frame clones, not every one. The data show about 900,000 clones, about 17% seen once. The source is a woman between 18 and 29 years old in good health. The sample was naive CD4+ T cells from blood. The V call is TRBV28, the J call TRBJ2-1, with 7 bases matching TRBD2. In DNA form, the CDR3 reads TGTGCCAGCAGTTTCTTGGGGGGGACGCTCGGATACAATGAGCAGTTCTTC. This codes for CASSFLGGTLGYNEQFF.